What follows are 15 T cell receptor beta chains derived from one specimen sequenced in a study of cytomegalovirus exposure and HLA in healthy donors. Only in-frame clones appear in the TCRdb table, and some are missing; sequencing was by immunoSEQ multiplex PCR. The profile shows 130,000 to 150,000 clones, roughly 87% of them singletons. Sequencing used PBMCs. Receptors were obtained from a man aged 18 to 29 in good health and CMV-seropositive.

This clone has a single count. This sequence joins TRBV5-4 and TRBJ2-7; 7 bases map to TRBD1. The ends lost 0 bases at V and 3 bases at J; junction bases unmatched: 9. Germline CDR1 is SGHNT and CDR2 is YYREEE (reference sequence). The CDR3 totals 16 residues. Here the CDR3 reads CASSLANRGFDYEQYF. The CDR3 DNA follows: TGTGCCAGCAGCTTGGCAAACAGGGGTTTTGACTACGAGCAGTACTTC.

The V and J genes are TRBV9 and TRBJ2-7, with D possibly being TRBD1 (6 bases). Germline assignment: CDR1 SGDLS and CDR2 YYNGEE. This CDR3 spans 13 amino acids. Trimming left V 0 bases short and J 7 bases short, with 11 bases between. Here the CDR3 reads CASSVGKQGEQYF. CDR3 nucleotide sequence: TGTGCCAGCAGCGTAGGTAAACAGGGTGAGCAGTACTTC.

This clone was counted a single time. The chain carries TRBV5-1 and TRBJ2-1, with 9 nucleotides matching TRBD1. With 0 bases clipped from V and 7 bases from J, the junction kept 5 bases outside the gene matches. From germline, CDR1 is SGHRS and CDR2 YFSETQ. The CDR3 totals 15 residues. CDR3 amino acids: CASSLGGQGQNEQFF. CDR3 in DNA: TGCGCCAGCAGCTTGGGGGGACAGGGTCAGAATGAGCAGTTCTTC. Full variable domain (remainder filled in from reference TRBV5-1 and TRBJ2-1): KAGVTQTPRYLIKTRGQQVTLSCSPISGHRSVSWYQQTPGQGLQFLFEYFSETQRNKGNFPGRFSGRQFSNSRSEMNVSTLELGDSALYLCASSLGGQGQNEQFFGPGTRLTVL.

The genes are TRBV12-5 and TRBJ2-2; tentative D call: TRBD1 (6 bases). Germline V gene sequence: CDR1 LGHNT, CDR2 FRNRAP. This CDR3 spans 17 amino acids. V was trimmed by 4 bases and J by 1 base, leaving 16 bases between them. CDR3: CASGSDRQDLNTGELFF. CDR3 sequence (DNA): TGTGCTAGTGGTTCAGATAGACAGGACCTGAACACCGGGGAGCTGTTTTTT.

The chain has TRBV19 and TRBJ2-1; D may be TRBD2 (6 bases). With 4 bases removed from V and 6 bases from J, the gap between germline ends came to 10 bases. There are 13 residues in the CDR3. The germline V gene has CDR1 LNHDA and CDR2 SQIVND (reference sequence). Here the CDR3 reads CASSNGGSNEQFF. The CDR3 nucleotides are TGTGCCAGTAGTAACGGGGGAAGCAATGAGCAGTTCTTC.

This chain links TRBV15 with TRBJ2-3, with D possibly being TRBD1 (5 bases). Germline V lookup: CDR1 LNHNV, CDR2 YYDKDF (reference sequence). CDR3 length: 16 amino acids. The V end was cut by 4 bases, the J end by 1 base, with 15 bases between. CDR3 DNA: TGTGCCACCAGCACGAGACAGAGTAAACGCACAGATACGCAGTATTTT. As protein: CATSTRQSKRTDTQYF.

This rearrangement joins TRBV2 to TRBJ2-3, with 11 positions matching TRBD2. The germline CDR1 and CDR2 sequences are SNHLY and FYNNEI. The trim removed 7 bases at V and 6 bases at J, leaving 9 bases unmatched. This CDR3 has 15 amino acids. Here the CDR3 reads CASNRLAGNADTQYF. The CDR3 region has the DNA TGTGCCAGCAACCGACTAGCGGGGAACGCGGATACGCAGTATTTT.

This clone was seen a few times. CDR3 coding DNA: TGTGCCAGCAGCTTAGCGCGTACAGGGAGTAGGAACACTGAAGCTTTCTTT. This encodes CASSLARTGSRNTEAFF. This chain joins TRBV7-9 and TRBJ1-1; a weak D match, TRBD1 (6 bases). Trimming removed 0 bases at V and 1 base at J, with 15 bases between. This CDR3 contains 17 residues. CDR1 is SEHNR, CDR2 FQNEAQ, per germline (reference sequence).

The table lists this clone with a few counts. This rearrangement joins TRBV6-1 to TRBJ1-2; possible D gene TRBD1, 6 bases. Between the trimmed V and J ends, which lost 3 bases and 7 bases, there was a span of 12 bases. The CDR3 spans 13 residues. CDR1 MNHNS and CDR2 SASEGT come from the germline V gene. As DNA, the CDR3 is TGTGCCAGCAGTGATAACCGGGACACTGGCTACACCTTC. As protein: CASSDNRDTGYTF.

This chain links TRBV29-1 with TRBJ2-1; tentative D call: TRBD1 (7 bases). V lost 7 bases to trimming and J lost 6 bases, with 19 bases between them. Germline lookup yields CDR1 SQVTM and CDR2 ANQGSEA. The CDR3 sequence is 14 residues long. CDR3 coding DNA: TGCAGCGGTACCATCGGGACAGCGGGCAATGAGCAGTTCTTC. It codes for CSGTIGTAGNEQFF.

The rearrangement uses TRBV5-5 and TRBJ1-6; 7 positions match TRBD1. The CDR3 totals 14 residues. The germline V gene encodes CDR1 SGHKS and CDR2 YYEKEE (reference sequence). V was clipped by 0 bases and J by 9 bases; unmatched bases: 3. The CDR3: CASSLEQGISPLHF. CDR3 DNA: TGTGCCAGCAGCTTGGAACAGGGGATTTCACCCCTCCACTTT.

This clone has only one observation. This chain uses TRBV5-4 with TRBJ2-1; 8 bases match TRBD2. With V trimmed by 0 bases and J by 7 bases, 6 bases remained unmatched. The CDR3 consists of 15 residues. Germline values: CDR1 SGHNT, CDR2 YYREEE (reference sequence). The CDR3 DNA is TGTGCCAGCAGCTTGGAAATGGTAGCGGGGAATGAGCAGTTCTTC. Protein sequence: CASSLEMVAGNEQFF. The variable domain in full, completed from reference TRBV5-4 and TRBJ2-1, reads ETGVTQSPTHLIKTRGQQVTLRCSSQSGHNTVSWYQQALGQGPQFIFQYYREEENGRGNFPPRFSGLQFPNYSSELNVNALELDDSALYLCASSLEMVAGNEQFFGPGTRLTVL.

The V call is TRBV7-6, the J call TRBJ2-7; a weak D match, TRBD1 (5 bases). This CDR3 is built from 14 residues. V lost 1 base to trimming and J lost 5 bases, with 12 bases between them. Germline lookup yields CDR1 SGHVS and CDR2 FNYEAQ. CDR3 DNA sequence: TGTGCCAGCAGCTTAGGAGCAGGGCCCCACGAGCAGTACTTC. It specifies CASSLGAGPHEQYF.

The chain is built from TRBV19 and TRBJ1-1; D gene uncertain. CDR3 length: 14 amino acids. V lost 1 base, J lost 4 bases, and 10 bases lay in between. Germline-derived CDR1 and CDR2 are LNHDA and SQIVND (reference sequence). The CDR3 DNA follows: TGTGCCAGTAGTATAGGGGCATTCGGCACTGAAGCTTTCTTT. Amino acids: CASSIGAFGTEAFF.

The chain carries TRBV6-1 and TRBJ2-5, with a possible D match to TRBD1 (6 bases). This CDR3 is 14 amino acids long. The V end lost 1 base, the J end lost 5 bases, and 11 bases lay between the germline ends. In germline, CDR1 is MNHNS, CDR2 SASEGT. CDR3 region: CASSEVFRGETQYF. The CDR3 nucleotides are TGTGCCAGCAGTGAAGTCTTTAGGGGGGAGACCCAGTACTTC.